This T cell receptor beta chain was retrieved from a study of T cells after yellow fever vaccination. Study in general: SMART-Seq v4 Ultra Low Input prepared libraries from low-cell fractions. Broader study findings: Booster sampling recovered most clones from primary vaccination (nearly 98% CD4, 88% CD8). Overall, a small share of clonotypes was seen in both CD4 and CD8 compartments. Abundant clonotypes from the bulk population could contaminate FACS-sorted repertoires.

V shed 7 bases and J shed 1 base, with 13 bases lying between them. Germline assignment: CDR1 MNHNS and CDR2 SASEGT. The CDR3 length is 14 residues. TCRdb used MiXCR to reprocess the 5' RACE reads, holding one entry per CDR3 protein. The sample has tens of thousands of distinct CDR3 sequences, about an eighth seen once. The source of this sequence is a man younger than 35 who received the YFV17D yellow fever vaccine. Source: CD8+ T cells not binding an NS4B(214-222) dextramer, sorted from PBMCs, taken roughly 23 days after the first yellow fever vaccination. J is TRBJ1-1 and V is TRBV6-1; the D gene is possibly TRBD1 (6 bases). The CDR3 is CASIYRVTNTEAFF. The CDR3 DNA follows: TGTGCCAGCATCTACAGGGTAACGAACACTGAAGCTTTCTTT.